The next 27 T cell receptor beta chains were all read from a single sample in a study of identical twins. A single record per CDR3 protein comes from TCRdb applying MiXCR to the 5' RACE reads. Of 450,000 or so distinct CDR3 sequences detected, roughly a quarter appear once; the ten largest clones hold about 2.7%. The same sample was also used in a study of T cells expressing NK-cell markers.

The sample consisted of CD4+ T cells sorted from blood. The receptors come from a woman between 18 and 29 years old in good health.

The chain recombines TRBV10-2 with TRBJ2-2, with TRBD1 as a possible D gene (5 bases). The CDR3 consists of 14 residues. The V end was cut by 6 bases, the J end by 3 bases, with 11 bases between. CDR1 is WSHSY and CDR2 is SAAADI in the germline V gene. In nucleotides, the CDR3 is TGCGCCAGCAGGTCCGACAGTTACACCGGGGAGCTGTTTTTT. It translates to CASRSDSYTGELFF.

This clonotype was detected only a few times. The chain is built from TRBV27 and TRBJ2-3, with a weak D call TRBD2 (5 bases). Trimming took 5 bases from V and 2 from J, leaving 14 bases between them. Germline V gene lookup returns CDR1 MNHEY and CDR2 SMNVEV (reference sequence). The CDR3 is 15 residues long. CDR3 in amino acids: CASSPTRFFTDTQYF. CDR3 sequence (DNA): TGTGCCAGCAGTCCCACTAGGTTCTTCACAGATACGCAGTATTTT.

The CDR3 region is CASSYETSGSPYNEQFF. The CDR3 coding sequence is TGTGCCAGCAGTTATGAGACTAGCGGGAGTCCCTACAATGAGCAGTTCTTC. This chain links TRBV6-5 with TRBJ2-1; 12 bases are shared with TRBD2. The germline CDR1 and CDR2 sequences are MNHEY and SVGAGI. J was trimmed by 2 bases and V by 3 bases; bases with no gene match: 5. The CDR3 runs 17 residues.

V is TRBV20-1 and J is TRBJ1-1; D unresolved. The CDR3 totals 12 residues. Germline V gives CDR1 DFQATT, CDR2 SNEGSKA (reference sequence). The germline V and J ends were trimmed by 0 bases and 6 bases, with 8 bases remaining between them. CDR3 coding DNA: TGCAGTGCTAGAGATGGGCGCTCTGAAGCTTTCTTT. Protein product: CSARDGRSEAFF.

The chain has TRBV7-2 and TRBJ1-6; 10 positions match TRBD1. Germline V gene lookup returns CDR1 SGHTA and CDR2 FQGNSA. V shed 5 bases and J 8 bases; nucleotides not matched to a gene: 6. The CDR3 runs to 15 residues. CDR3 sequence: CASSQTGQGYSPLHF. In nucleotides, the CDR3 is TGTGCCAGCAGCCAAACGGGACAGGGGTATTCACCCCTCCACTTT. The full variable domain, with the rest looked up from reference TRBV7-2 and TRBJ1-6, is GAGVSQSPSNKVTEKGKDVELRCDPISGHTALYWYRQSLGQGLEFLIYFQGNSAPDKSGLPSDRFSAERTGGSVSTLTIQRTQQEDSAVYLCASSQTGQGYSPLHFGNGTRLTVT.

The sample holds a few counts of this clonotype. The rearrangement joins TRBV20-1 to TRBJ1-1; the match to TRBD1 covers 7 bases. V dropped 2 bases and J dropped 0; count of bases not matched to a gene: 3. Germline V gene sequence: CDR1 DFQATT, CDR2 SNEGSKA (reference sequence). The CDR3 is 14 amino acids. The CDR3 spells CSARKGQLNTEAFF. CDR3 sequence (DNA): TGCAGTGCTAGAAAGGGACAGCTGAACACTGAAGCTTTCTTT.

This clonotype was observed a few times. The gene calls are TRBV10-3 and TRBJ2-5; 9 positions agree with TRBD2. This CDR3 has 13 residues. The V and J ends lost 4 bases and 4 bases, in that order; junction bases with no gene match: 1. Germline-derived CDR1 and CDR2 are ENHRY and SYGVKD. The CDR3 region has the DNA TGTGCCATCAGTGCACTAGCGGGAGAGACCCAGTACTTC. Its protein product is CAISALAGETQYF.

This clonotype was detected only a few times. The V call is TRBV7-9, the J call TRBJ2-6; D gene unclear. Trimming removed 3 bases at V and 3 bases at J, with 3 bases between. Germline CDR1 is SEHNR and CDR2 is FQNEAQ (reference sequence). This CDR3 comprises 13 residues. The CDR3 sequence: CASSFGGANVLTF. The DNA of the CDR3 is TGTGCCAGCAGCTTCGGTGGGGCCAACGTCCTGACTTTC.

V usage is TRBV6-5 and J usage is TRBJ1-6; D gene unclear. The CDR3 length is 15 residues. Trimming took 2 bases from V and 7 from J, leaving 12 bases between them. Looked up from germline, CDR1 is MNHEY and CDR2 is SVGAGI. The CDR3 DNA reads as TGTGCCAGCAGTTACACCCTCGGGAGGAATTCACCCCTCCACTTT. This sequence encodes CASSYTLGRNSPLHF.

V is TRBV20-1 and J is TRBJ2-7; D is ambiguous. Germline V gene sequence: CDR1 DFQATT, CDR2 SNEGSKA (reference sequence). Trimming stripped 4 bases from V and 3 bases from J, with 13 bases between. There are 13 residues in the CDR3. The CDR3, as DNA: TGCAGTGCTAACCTCCCCCAACTCTACGAGCAGTACTTC. Encoded protein: CSANLPQLYEQYF.

The rearrangement uses TRBV20-1 and TRBJ2-7, with 8 bases fitting TRBD2. Germline-derived CDR1 and CDR2 are DFQATT and SNEGSKA (reference sequence). This CDR3 contains 13 residues. V lost 4 bases, J lost 3 bases, and 5 bases stayed unmatched. For the CDR3, the DNA is TGCAGTGCTAAGAGCGGGGGTCTCTACGAGCAGTACTTC. This codes for CSAKSGGLYEQYF.

The J gene is TRBJ1-2, the V gene TRBV5-1; D perhaps matches TRBD1 (5 bases). Trimming cost V 0 bases and J 8 bases, with 14 bases left between them. This CDR3 contains 14 residues. The germline V gene has CDR1 SGHRS and CDR2 YFSETQ. CDR3 coding DNA: TGCGCCAGCAGCTTGGAGGGGCGCGCGGGAGGCTACACCTTC. Translated, it gives CASSLEGRAGGYTF. The variable domain in full, completed from reference TRBV5-1 and TRBJ1-2, reads KAGVTQTPRYLIKTRGQQVTLSCSPISGHRSVSWYQQTPGQGLQFLFEYFSETQRNKGNFPGRFSGRQFSNSRSEMNVSTLELGDSALYLCASSLEGRAGGYTFGSGTRLTVV.

This chain connects TRBV15 to TRBJ2-4; 8 nucleotides agree with TRBD1. The V and J ends lost 1 base and 6 bases, in that order; junction bases with no gene match: 8. Germline V CDR1 and CDR2: LNHNV, YYDKDF (reference sequence). CDR3 length: 16 residues. CDR3 in DNA: TGTGCCACCAGCAGAGCGGACAGGGTAGTGGGAAACATTCAGTACTTC. This translates into CATSRADRVVGNIQYF.

The CDR3 DNA sequence: TGTGCCAGCACCCGAAACCCGACGGATGGGAATCAGCCCCAGCATTTT. It encodes CASTRNPTDGNQPQHF. This rearrangement joins TRBV12-3 or TRBV12-4 to TRBJ1-5, with unresolved D. The germline V and J ends were trimmed by 7 bases and 4 bases, with 20 bases remaining between them. The CDR3 loop spans 16 amino acids.

This clonotype appeared a single time. This chain connects TRBV29-1 to TRBJ2-5; TRBD2 aligns across 7 bases. The CDR3 loop spans 14 amino acids. Germline CDR1 reads SQVTM; CDR2 reads ANQGSEA. Unmatched junction bases numbered 5, after V lost 4 bases and J lost 0 bases. The CDR3: CSVVRLADQETQYF. In DNA form, the CDR3 reads TGCAGCGTTGTTCGGCTAGCGGACCAAGAGACCCAGTACTTC.

This rearrangement joins TRBV4-3 to TRBJ2-1; 9 positions agree with TRBD2. Germline V CDR1 and CDR2: LGHNA, YSLEER. The junction had 10 bases not matched to a gene; V was cut back by 1 base and J by 9 bases. This CDR3 spans 16 amino acids. CDR3 amino acids: CASSQGLIAGDFEQFF. The CDR3 bases are TGCGCCAGCAGCCAAGGGCTGATAGCGGGAGATTTTGAGCAGTTCTTC.

The genes are TRBV29-1 and TRBJ2-5; 7 bases align to TRBD1. V was pared by 6 bases and J by 3 bases, with 4 bases of the junction left unmatched. This CDR3 is built from 12 residues. Germline-derived CDR1 and CDR2 are SQVTM and ANQGSEA. This chain's CDR3 is CSVLGTEETQYF. CDR3 nucleotides: TGCAGCGTCCTCGGGACAGAAGAGACCCAGTACTTC.

The V gene is TRBV18, the J gene TRBJ1-1; no firm D call. CDR3 length equals 15 residues. The V end lost 2 bases, the J end lost 0 bases, and 10 bases lay between the germline ends. Germline CDR1 reads KGHSH; CDR2 reads LQKENI. CDR3 DNA: TGTGCCAGCTCACCAATTCTGACGGTGAACACTGAAGCTTTCTTT. It is translated as CASSPILTVNTEAFF.

V gene TRBV6-2 or TRBV6-3 combines with J gene TRBJ2-1; 8 bases are a match to TRBD2. Germline CDR1 and CDR2: MNHEY and SVGEGT. V shed 0 bases, J shed 9 bases, and the junction held 10 bases outside the gene matches. This CDR3 spans 16 amino acids. In DNA, the CDR3 is TGTGCCAGCAGTTACTCCCTCAGCGGGAGAGGGGGTGAGCAGTTCTTC. Its protein product is CASSYSLSGRGGEQFF.

The V call is TRBV10-3, the J call TRBJ1-2, with 10 bases identical to TRBD1. Trimming removed 8 bases from V and 6 bases from J; junction bases left unmatched: 3. Germline V lookup: CDR1 ENHRY, CDR2 SYGVKD. This CDR3 has 12 residues. The CDR3 coding sequence is TGTGCCATCTCCGGACAGGGGGATGGCTACACCTTC. This encodes CAISGQGDGYTF.

The chain links TRBV5-1 to TRBJ2-7; D is unresolved. The CDR3 runs to 11 residues. Trimming shortened V by 4 bases and J by 7 bases, and 9 bases separated the two germline ends. Germline loops: CDR1 SGHRS, CDR2 YFSETQ. The CDR3 coding sequence is TGCGCCAGCAGCCTCCATAAAGAGCAGTACTTC. Amino acid sequence: CASSLHKEQYF. Supplemented by reference TRBV5-1 and TRBJ2-7, the full variable domain reads KAGVTQTPRYLIKTRGQQVTLSCSPISGHRSVSWYQQTPGQGLQFLFEYFSETQRNKGNFPGRFSGRQFSNSRSEMNVSTLELGDSALYLCASSLHKEQYFGPGTRLTVT.

This clonotype was counted only a few times. This rearrangement joins TRBV20-1 to TRBJ1-6; unclear D gene. The CDR3 is 12 amino acids. V lost 0 bases, J lost 10 bases, and 7 bases lay in between. Germline CDR1 and CDR2: DFQATT and SNEGSKA (reference sequence). CDR3 protein: CSARDYKSPLHF. As DNA, the CDR3 is TGCAGTGCTAGAGATTACAAATCACCCCTCCACTTT.

The rearrangement uses TRBV5-1 and TRBJ2-5, with 9 bases identical to TRBD1. V was pared by 2 bases and J by 3 bases, with 2 bases of the junction left unmatched. Germline values: CDR1 SGHRS, CDR2 YFSETQ. This CDR3 is 14 amino acids long. This CDR3 reads CASSLQGAEETQYF. Written as DNA, the CDR3 is TGCGCCAGCAGCTTACAGGGGGCCGAAGAGACCCAGTACTTC.

This clonotype was seen only a few times. The chain employs TRBV15 and TRBJ2-3; possible D gene TRBD2, 6 bases. The CDR3 contains 18 residues. Per germline, CDR1 LNHNV and CDR2 YYDKDF (reference sequence). The V gene lost 4 bases and the J gene lost 1 base, with 21 bases spanning the gap. CDR3 bases: TGTGCCACCAGCACTCCCGTGGGAGGCCAGAATGGCACAGATACGCAGTATTTT. Translated, it gives CATSTPVGGQNGTDTQYF.

CDR3 coding DNA: TGCGCCAGCAGCTTGAACAGGGGGCGAGGCTACACCTTC. Encoded protein: CASSLNRGRGYTF. The rearrangement uses TRBV5-1 and TRBJ1-2, with 9 bases aligning to TRBD1. The J segment lost 8 bases and the V segment lost 1 base, leaving 3 bases of the junction unmatched. The CDR3 totals 13 residues. Germline V CDR1 and CDR2: SGHRS, YFSETQ.

By share of the sample, this clonotype is medium-sized (0.01 to 0.1%). The genes are TRBV7-2 and TRBJ2-1; tentatively, D is TRBD2 (6 bases). Trimming took off 3 bases at V and 9 bases at J, with 18 bases between the two ends. This CDR3 region has 15 residues. Germline CDR1 SGHTA, CDR2 FQGNSA. The CDR3 DNA reads TGTGCCAGCAGCTTGGCCGGGAGAGAAGCGGGTGAGCAGTTCTTC. The encoded protein is CASSLAGREAGEQFF.

The chain joins TRBV5-6 to TRBJ1-1, with D maybe TRBD1 (5 bases). The CDR3 runs 13 residues. Trimming removed 2 bases from V and 11 bases from J, with 16 bases in between. CDR1 SGHDT and CDR2 YYEEEE come from the germline V gene. CDR3 bases: TGTGCCAGCAGCTTCGTAGGGACGGGTGGGGCTTTCTTT. This sequence encodes CASSFVGTGGAFF.